A selection of T cell receptor beta chains follows, all from one sample in a study of T cell repertoires in cytomegalovirus infection. TCRdb processed the reads anew with MiXCR; each CDR3 protein has one entry. The sample has approximately 700,000 distinct CDR3 sequences; roughly 35% are singletons. The sequencing input was PBMCs. The receptors come from a human donor in good health (CMV status not recorded). Some clones in this sample may be carry-over from other donors' samples. Each CDR3 is given with its conserved first and last residue. The order of the fields is J gene, clone size, D gene, V gene, CDR3 DNA, CDR3 protein. A D gene is named only where the DNA matches it firmly. Expanded clones get a size class; other rows say once, few or many, or leave the size out.

J gene: TRBJ2-7; clone size: .; D gene: .; V gene: TRBV25-1; CDR3 DNA: TGTGCCAGCAGGGGGTGGTACCTTGATTCCTACGAGCAGTACTTC; CDR3 protein: CASRGWYLDSYEQYF
J gene: TRBJ2-5; clone size: .; D gene: .; V gene: TRBV11-2; CDR3 DNA: TGTGCCAGCAGCTTAGTTGGGACCACCTTGGGGGGAGAGACCCAGTACTTC; CDR3 protein: CASSLVGTTLGGETQYF
J gene: TRBJ2-6; clone size: many; D gene: .; V gene: TRBV7-2; CDR3 DNA: TGTGCCAGCACAGACTGGGGGGCCAACGTCCTGACTTTC; CDR3 protein: CASTDWGANVLTF
J gene: TRBJ2-2; clone size: many; D gene: .; V gene: TRBV7-2; CDR3 DNA: TGTGCCAGCAGCTCTTCGGATGTCACCGGGGAGCTGTTTTTT; CDR3 protein: CASSSSDVTGELFF
J gene: TRBJ1-5; clone size: .; D gene: .; V gene: TRBV19; CDR3 DNA: TGTGCCAGTAGTATGCTGCCCGGGACTGGCAATCAGCCCCAGCATTTT; CDR3 protein: CASSMLPGTGNQPQHF
J gene: TRBJ1-6; clone size: .; D gene: TRBD1; V gene: TRBV7-4; CDR3 DNA: TGTGCCAGCAGCTTAGCCCTGACCGGGACAGAGATGGGTTCACCCCTCCACTTT; CDR3 protein: CASSLALTGTEMGSPLHF
J gene: TRBJ2-7; clone size: few; D gene: .; V gene: TRBV11-2; CDR3 DNA: TGTGCCAGCAGCTTTACCGGACGGGGAAATTCCTACGAGCAGTACTTC; CDR3 protein: CASSFTGRGNSYEQYF
J gene: TRBJ2-3; clone size: few; D gene: .; V gene: TRBV12-3/TRBV12-4; CDR3 DNA: TGTGCCAGCAGTTTTAGCGCCTCCGGGGATACGCAGTATTTT; CDR3 protein: CASSFSASGDTQYF
J gene: TRBJ1-1; clone size: many; D gene: TRBD1; V gene: TRBV7-9; CDR3 DNA: TGTGCCAGCAGCTTAGGACAGGGAAGGACTGAAGCTTTCTTT; CDR3 protein: CASSLGQGRTEAFF
J gene: TRBJ1-5; clone size: .; D gene: .; V gene: TRBV27; CDR3 DNA: TGTGCCAGCAGTTTATCCTCATTGTTAGCAATCGATCAGCCCCAGCATTTT; CDR3 protein: CASSLSSLLAIDQPQHF
J gene: TRBJ2-3; clone size: .; D gene: .; V gene: TRBV14; CDR3 DNA: TGTGCCAGCAGCCACACGGCCCTTGGGAGAGATACGCAGTATTTT; CDR3 protein: CASSHTALGRDTQYF
J gene: TRBJ2-7; clone size: .; D gene: .; V gene: TRBV10-2; CDR3 DNA: TGCGCCAGCGGCGAGTTGGGCCAAAAGGGGGGGCAGTACTTC; CDR3 protein: CASGELGQKGGQYF
J gene: TRBJ2-1; clone size: .; D gene: TRBD2; V gene: TRBV7-2; CDR3 DNA: TGTGCCAGCAGCTTAGTGGCGGGAGTAAGGTACAATGAGCAGTTCTTC; CDR3 protein: CASSLVAGVRYNEQFF
J gene: TRBJ2-1; clone size: .; D gene: TRBD2; V gene: TRBV20-1; CDR3 DNA: TGCAGTGCGCCACGACTAGCGGGAACTGGGAACAATGAGCAGTTCTTC; CDR3 protein: CSAPRLAGTGNNEQFF
J gene: TRBJ2-2; clone size: .; D gene: .; V gene: TRBV10-1; CDR3 DNA: TGCGCCAGCGGGAGTGAGGAGCTGTTTTTT; CDR3 protein: CASGSEELFF
J gene: TRBJ2-7; clone size: few; D gene: TRBD1; V gene: TRBV7-8; CDR3 DNA: TGTGCCAGCAGCTTAGCCCGTCCTCACCCAGGGGGCGCCTACGAGCAGTACTTC; CDR3 protein: CASSLARPHPGGAYEQYF
J gene: TRBJ2-2; clone size: .; D gene: TRBD2; V gene: TRBV28; CDR3 DNA: TGTGCCAGCAGTTTACCGACTAGCGGGAGTCCCTACACCGGGGAGCTGTTTTTT; CDR3 protein: CASSLPTSGSPYTGELFF
J gene: TRBJ2-1; clone size: .; D gene: .; V gene: TRBV5-4; CDR3 DNA: TGTGCCAGCAGCTTGGCCAGGGGTCGTGGCGGGAGCGACCACAATGAGCAGTTCTTC; CDR3 protein: CASSLARGRGGSDHNEQFF
J gene: TRBJ2-2; clone size: .; D gene: .; V gene: TRBV27; CDR3 DNA: TGTGCCACCGCACTGTTGAACACCGGGGAGCTGTTTTTT; CDR3 protein: CATALLNTGELFF
J gene: TRBJ2-5; clone size: few; D gene: TRBD2; V gene: TRBV7-8; CDR3 DNA: TGTGCCAGCAACCCAGCGGGAGTGGGGGAGACCCAGTACTTC; CDR3 protein: CASNPAGVGETQYF
J gene: TRBJ2-1; clone size: .; D gene: TRBD2; V gene: TRBV19; CDR3 DNA: TGTGCCAGTACTAGCGGGAGGGCGAGGTACAATGAGCAGTTCTTC; CDR3 protein: CASTSGRARYNEQFF
J gene: TRBJ2-1; clone size: .; D gene: .; V gene: TRBV2; CDR3 DNA: TGTGCCAGTACTAGAGGCGGGAAGGGCGATGAGCAGTTCTTC; CDR3 protein: CASTRGGKGDEQFF
J gene: TRBJ1-1; clone size: many; D gene: .; V gene: TRBV12-3/TRBV12-4; CDR3 DNA: TGTGCCAGCAGTCCCCCTTATACGGGGATTGCTGAAGCTTTCTTT; CDR3 protein: CASSPPYTGIAEAFF
J gene: TRBJ1-6; clone size: .; D gene: .; V gene: TRBV20-1; CDR3 DNA: TGCAGTGCTAGGGGTCAGGCGAATTCACCCCTCCACTTT; CDR3 protein: CSARGQANSPLHF
J gene: TRBJ1-5; clone size: .; D gene: TRBD1; V gene: TRBV19; CDR3 DNA: TGTGCCAGTAGGGGCCTACAGGGGAATAGCAATCAGCCCCAGCATTTT; CDR3 protein: CASRGLQGNSNQPQHF
J gene: TRBJ1-2; clone size: few; D gene: .; V gene: TRBV4-1; CDR3 DNA: TGCGCCAGCAGCCAAGAGCCAGGGAACAACTATGGCTACACCTTC; CDR3 protein: CASSQEPGNNYGYTF
J gene: TRBJ2-2; clone size: .; D gene: .; V gene: TRBV7-8; CDR3 DNA: TGTGCCAGCAGAATCGTCACCGGGGAGCTGTTTTTT; CDR3 protein: CASRIVTGELFF
J gene: TRBJ2-2; clone size: .; D gene: .; V gene: TRBV6-6; CDR3 DNA: TGTGCCAGCAGTTACGGGTCCAGGGGCACCGGGGAGCTGTTTTTT; CDR3 protein: CASSYGSRGTGELFF
J gene: TRBJ2-5; clone size: .; D gene: TRBD2; V gene: TRBV2; CDR3 DNA: TGTGACAGCAGTGAATGGGCTAGCGGGATCCAAGAGACCCAGTACTTC; CDR3 protein: CDSSEWASGIQETQYF
J gene: TRBJ2-1; clone size: .; D gene: TRBD1; V gene: TRBV20-1; CDR3 DNA: TGCAGTGCAGGGGCGGGGGACAGGGGTTCCAATGAGCAGTTCTTC; CDR3 protein: CSAGAGDRGSNEQFF
J gene: TRBJ2-1; clone size: .; D gene: TRBD2; V gene: TRBV20-1; CDR3 DNA: TGCAGTGCCCGGGGACTAGCGGGGACCTACAATGAGCAGTTCTTC; CDR3 protein: CSARGLAGTYNEQFF
J gene: TRBJ2-7; clone size: few; D gene: .; V gene: TRBV6-5; CDR3 DNA: TGTGCCAGCAGACTTACCGGGACCCCTTCCGAGCAGTACTTC; CDR3 protein: CASRLTGTPSEQYF
J gene: TRBJ2-5; clone size: few; D gene: TRBD2; V gene: TRBV5-1; CDR3 DNA: TGCGCCAGCAGCTCCGCTAGCGGGTCGGGCCAAGAGACCCAGTACTTC; CDR3 protein: CASSSASGSGQETQYF
J gene: TRBJ1-1; clone size: .; D gene: TRBD1; V gene: TRBV10-3; CDR3 DNA: TGTGCCATCAGTGAGTCGACAGGGATTAACACTGAAGCTTTCTTT; CDR3 protein: CAISESTGINTEAFF
J gene: TRBJ1-3; clone size: few; D gene: .; V gene: TRBV7-9; CDR3 DNA: TGTGCCGTCTCTGGAAACACCATATATTTT; CDR3 protein: CAVSGNTIYF
J gene: TRBJ1-3; clone size: .; D gene: .; V gene: TRBV6-1; CDR3 DNA: TGTGCCAGCAGACCCCTGAGGGAAGGCTTTGGAAACACCATATATTTT; CDR3 protein: CASRPLREGFGNTIYF
J gene: TRBJ2-1; clone size: .; D gene: .; V gene: TRBV12-3/TRBV12-4; CDR3 DNA: TGTGCCAGCAGTCCAACCCGGACCTACAATGAGCAGTTCTTC; CDR3 protein: CASSPTRTYNEQFF
J gene: TRBJ2-1; clone size: .; D gene: TRBD1; V gene: TRBV28; CDR3 DNA: TGTTCCAGCAGTTCTCGACAGGGTCCCTCCTACAATGAGCAGTTCTTC; CDR3 protein: CSSSSRQGPSYNEQFF
J gene: TRBJ2-2; clone size: few; D gene: .; V gene: TRBV28; CDR3 DNA: TGTGCCAGCAGTTTCGCGGGGACGAACACCGGGGAGCTGTTTTTT; CDR3 protein: CASSFAGTNTGELFF
J gene: TRBJ1-1; clone size: many; D gene: TRBD1; V gene: TRBV7-6; CDR3 DNA: TGTGCCAGCAGCTGGGACAGAGTCCCAAACACTGAAGCTTTCTTT; CDR3 protein: CASSWDRVPNTEAFF
J gene: TRBJ2-3; clone size: .; D gene: .; V gene: TRBV12-3/TRBV12-4; CDR3 DNA: TGTGCCAGCAGGGATAGGGGGGGGGCCGCAAATACGCAGTATTTT; CDR3 protein: CASRDRGGAANTQYF
J gene: TRBJ2-7; clone size: many; D gene: .; V gene: TRBV12-3/TRBV12-4; CDR3 DNA: TGTGCCAGCAGTTTATTGGCCAGACAGACCTACGAGCAGTACTTC; CDR3 protein: CASSLLARQTYEQYF